The clone carrying this T cell receptor (beta chain) was found a few times. The entry originates in a study of T cell changes during pregnancy in multiple sclerosis. The germline CDR1 and CDR2 sequences are WNHNN and SYGVQD (reference sequence). After removal of 3 bases from V and 8 bases from J, the junction contained 4 bases not matched to a gene. This CDR3 has 12 amino acids. Sequencing used immunoSEQ multiplex PCR; TCRdb keeps in-frame clones, though not all of them. Of about 88,000 clones in the sample, roughly 90% were seen once. This sequence joins TRBV10-1 and TRBJ2-7; 7 bases line up with TRBD1. The sample in question was peripheral blood, obtained in the first trimester of pregnancy. The receptor comes from a female donor with multiple sclerosis, enrolled in a pregnancy study. CDR3 amino acids: CASSETGVQQYF. Here the CDR3 DNA reads TGCGCCAGCAGTGAAACAGGGGTACAGCAGTACTTC.